This T cell receptor (beta chain) was sequenced in a study of OX40 agonist ivuxolimab in advanced cancers. About the study: Patients were roughly 83% male with ages roughly 23 to 90, mean about 54. Allowance was made for prior anti-PD-1, anti-PD-L1 or anti-CTLA-4 therapy, and about 37% had some.

Using immunoSEQ multiplex PCR, the repertoire was profiled, and TCRdb retains in-frame clones only, with some absent. The sample consists of roughly 80,000 clones, nearly 90% of them appearing once. With 0 bases clipped from V and 5 bases from J, the junction kept 4 bases outside the gene matches. The CDR3 contains 15 residues. CDR1 is SGHRS and CDR2 is YFSETQ in the germline V gene. This TCR derives from an adult with an advanced solid tumor such as melanoma, head and neck, liver or kidney cancer. The gene calls are TRBV5-1 and TRBJ1-4; 7 bases match TRBD1. This specimen was CD4+ or CD8+ T cells sorted from blood, taken in a trial of the OX40 agonist ivuxolimab. The CDR3 coding sequence is TGCGCCAGCAGCTTGGAGGGACAGCCGAATGAAAAACTGTTTTTT. It codes for CASSLEGQPNEKLFF.